What follows are 10 T cell receptor beta chains derived from one specimen sequenced in a study of early T cells in non-severe SARS-CoV-2 infection. TCRdb reprocessed the 5' RACE reads via MiXCR and lists one record per CDR3 protein. The sample has 55,000 to 65,000 distinct CDR3 sequences, approximately 9.3% seen once. Sequencing used whole blood. These receptor sequences come from an adult who was a healthcare worker with PCR-confirmed SARS-CoV-2 infection or an uninfected control (not recorded which).

This clonotype was recorded many times. The rearrangement uses TRBV10-3 and TRBJ2-1; no firm D call. The CDR3 runs to 16 residues. V dropped 1 base and J dropped 6 bases, with 16 bases sitting between them. From germline, CDR1 is ENHRY and CDR2 SYGVKD. CDR3: CAISEFKGLTSNEQFF. The CDR3 DNA reads as TGTGCCATCAGTGAGTTTAAGGGCCTAACCTCCAATGAGCAGTTCTTC.

The table lists this clonotype with many counts. The J gene is TRBJ2-3, the V gene TRBV7-3; 11 positions agree with TRBD2. Germline-derived CDR1 and CDR2 are SGHTA and FQGTGA. The V segment lost 5 bases and the J segment 1 base; nucleotides outside the gene matches: 8. CDR3 length: 17 amino acids. Here the CDR3 reads CASSERLAGLGTDTQYF. The DNA for the CDR3 is TGTGCCAGCAGCGAGAGACTAGCGGGACTGGGCACAGATACGCAGTATTTT.

Ten or more counts support this clonotype. The chain uses TRBV6-2 or TRBV6-3 and TRBJ2-7, with 7 bases fitting TRBD1. Germline loops: CDR1 MNHEY, CDR2 SVGEGT. The junction had 9 bases not matched to a gene; V was cut back by 1 base and J by 3 bases. The CDR3 length is 16 residues. This chain's CDR3 is CASSYLPGQRDYEQYF. In DNA form, the CDR3 reads TGTGCCAGCAGTTACTTGCCGGGACAGCGAGACTACGAGCAGTACTTC.

This clonotype has a count of ten or more. The rearrangement joins TRBV10-1 to TRBJ2-3; 8 bases agree with TRBD2. In germline, CDR1 is WNHNN, CDR2 SYGVQD (reference sequence). Trimming at V came to 5 bases and at J to 6 bases, leaving 7 bases not matched to a gene. This CDR3 has 14 amino acids. CDR3 sequence (DNA): TGCGCCAGCAGTAGCGGGAGTCGCGTTGATACGCAGTATTTT. This sequence encodes CASSSGSRVDTQYF.

In its sample, this clonotype was seen many times. The chain recombines TRBV6-2 or TRBV6-3 with TRBJ2-7; no reliable D call. Germline CDR1 is MNHEY and CDR2 is SVGEGT. V was trimmed by 3 bases and J by 6 bases, leaving 24 bases between them. The length of the CDR3 is 17 residues. CDR3 bases: TGTGCCAGCAGTTATCGCCTAAGACAAGCCTACACTCTCGAGCAGTACTTC. It yields the protein CASSYRLRQAYTLEQYF.

This clonotype appeared many times. The chain employs TRBV7-6 and TRBJ2-7, with 7 bases that match TRBD2. V shed 5 bases, J shed 0 bases, and the junction held 10 bases outside the gene matches. Per the germline V gene, CDR1 is SGHVS and CDR2 is FNYEAQ. The CDR3 is made up of 16 amino acids. CDR3 bases: TGTGCCAGCAGCCCCCCCCGGGGGGTAAGCTCCTACGAGCAGTACTTC. Amino acid sequence: CASSPPRGVSSYEQYF.

The V call is TRBV5-5, the J call TRBJ2-3, with 9 bases aligning to TRBD2. The germline V gene encodes CDR1 SGHKS and CDR2 YYEKEE (reference sequence). CDR3 length: 17 residues. J gave up 6 bases and V 4 bases, and 15 bases lay outside the gene matches. The DNA of the CDR3 is TGTGCCAGCAGCACCGAATTAGCGGGAGCCCCCGGGGATACGCAGTATTTT. It is translated as CASSTELAGAPGDTQYF.

Ten or more counts support this clonotype. The rearrangement links TRBV5-4 to TRBJ1-3; D remains unclear. This CDR3 region has 12 residues. The germline CDR1 and CDR2 sequences are SGHNT and YYREEE (reference sequence). V was clipped by 2 bases and J by 4 bases, with 4 bases between them. The CDR3 bases are TGTGCCAGCAGCTTAAAGGGAAACACCATATATTTT. Amino acid sequence: CASSLKGNTIYF.

In DNA form, the CDR3 reads TGTGCCAGCAGTCGTGCCCGGGATTCCTCTGGAAACACCATATATTTT. It specifies CASSRARDSSGNTIYF. The V gene is TRBV2, the J gene TRBJ1-3; D is undetermined. The CDR3 consists of 16 residues. The germline V and J ends were trimmed by 5 bases and 0 bases, with 14 bases remaining between them. The germline gives CDR1 SNHLY, CDR2 FYNNEI. The whole variable domain, remainder taken from reference TRBV2 and TRBJ1-3, is EPEVTQTPSHQVTQMGQEVILRCVPISNHLYFYWYRQILGQKVEFLVSFYNNEISEKSEIFDDQFSVERPDGSNFTLKIRSTKLEDSAMYFCASSRARDSSGNTIYFGEGSWLTVV.

The V call is TRBV30, the J call TRBJ2-3, with D tentatively TRBD2 (5 bases). The CDR3 consists of 14 residues. V was clipped by 3 bases and J by 3 bases, with 13 bases between them. Germline V gene sequence: CDR1 GTSNPN, CDR2 SVGIG (reference sequence). CDR3 sequence reads: CAWRRERRTDTQYF. CDR3 DNA sequence: TGTGCCTGGAGGAGGGAGAGACGTACAGATACGCAGTATTTT.